This record looks at one T cell receptor beta chain sequence and its context. At one boundary the junction diverges from the germline segment, which might be a read error. The germline V gene encodes CDR1 LNHDA and CDR2 SQIVND (reference sequence). The CDR3 is 17 amino acids. This sample was taken from a study of OX40 agonist ivuxolimab in advanced cancers. Measured with immunoSEQ multiplex PCR; TCRdb has only the in-frame clones, and not every one. The sample lists fewer than 75,000 clones; 87% were seen once. V is TRBV19 and J is TRBJ2-5; 13 bases fit TRBD2. The sequence was collected from an adult with an advanced solid tumor such as melanoma, head and neck, liver or kidney cancer. Here the sequenced sample was CD4+ or CD8+ T cells sorted from blood, taken in a trial of the OX40 agonist ivuxolimab. CDR3 loop: CASSVENGLAGEETQYF. The CDR3 DNA sequence: TGTGCCAGTAGTGTAGAAAATGGACTAGCGGGAGAAGAGACCCAGTACTTC.